Listed below are T cell receptor beta chains from one sample, sequenced in a study of regulatory T cells in long-lasting Graves disease. TCRdb re-derived calls from the multiplex PCR reads in MiXCR, one entry per CDR3 protein. This sample has hundreds of thousands of distinct CDR3 sequences, with about 16% found just once. This sample also appeared in a second study, on T cells in Graves' hyperthyroidism and ophthalmopathy.

Sequenced here: peripheral blood mononuclear cells (PBMCs), sampled at new diagnosis, from a patient treated with antithyroid drugs. These receptors were obtained from a woman aged 35 to 59 with Graves disease. The CDR3 runs from the conserved cysteine through the conserved F or W. D genes are given only for firm matches. Clone size is given for some rows only: seen once, a few or many times, or a class if the clone is expanded.

>TRBV2|TRBD1|TRBJ2-5|.
TGTGCCAGCAGTGTAACAGGGGATCCCACTGGGACCCAGTACTTC
CASSVTGDPTGTQYF
>TRBV3-1|.|TRBJ1-2|many
TGTGCCAGCAGCCAAGAATCGAGTGGCTACACCTTC
CASSQESSGYTF
>TRBV7-8|.|TRBJ1-6|many
TGTGCCAGCAGCCGGGTGAGGGGCGATTCACCCCTCCACTTT
CASSRVRGDSPLHF
>TRBV10-1|.|TRBJ2-5|.
TGCGCCAGCAGTGAGTCGAACTACCAAGAGACCCAGTACTTC
CASSESNYQETQYF
>TRBV28|TRBD1|TRBJ2-3|.
TGTGCCAGCAGTGGGGGGGGACAGGGTGTGACAGATACGCAGTATTTT
CASSGGGQGVTDTQYF
>TRBV9|.|TRBJ2-1|few
TGTGCCAGCAGCCCTCGAAAAGGGGTCCCTTCATATAATGAGCAGTTCTTC
CASSPRKGVPSYNEQFF
>TRBV7-3|.|TRBJ1-2|.
TGTGCCAGCAGCTCCCCCGTGTGGGGTGGCTACACCTTC
CASSSPVWGGYTF
>TRBV4-1|TRBD1|TRBJ1-3|.
TGCGCCAGCAGCCAAGGCTGGACAGGGCTTACTGGAAACACCATATATTTT
CASSQGWTGLTGNTIYF
>TRBV2|.|TRBJ2-3|many
TGTGCCAGCAGTGCCGGAGGAGATACGCAGTATTTT
CASSAGGDTQYF
>TRBV6-5|TRBD1|TRBJ1-5|many
TGTGCCAGCAGTTACTCGAACAGGGGGCAGGATCAGCCCCAGCATTTT
CASSYSNRGQDQPQHF
>TRBV7-9|.|TRBJ1-4|.
TGTGCCAGCACCTCGGACAGCCTTAATGAAAAACTGTTTTTT
CASTSDSLNEKLFF
>TRBV19|TRBD1|TRBJ1-2|.
TGTGCCAGTAGTATGTCCGGGACAGGGGGTTTGGATGGCTACACCTTC
CASSMSGTGGLDGYTF
>TRBV19|TRBD2|TRBJ2-3|.
TGTGCCAGTAGTATTGCGGGGGGGCCGATAGATACGCAGTATTTT
CASSIAGGPIDTQYF
>TRBV18|.|TRBJ1-1|many
TGTGCCAGCTCACCAGTTGTGAACACTGAAGCTTTCTTT
CASSPVVNTEAFF
>TRBV7-9|TRBD1|TRBJ1-1|.
TGTGCCAGCAGCTCAACCGGGACAGCAAGTGAAGCTTTCTTT
CASSSTGTASEAFF
>TRBV2|.|TRBJ1-1|many
TGTGCCAGCAGTGGCAAACTGACAGGGAACACTGAAGCTTTCTTT
CASSGKLTGNTEAFF
>TRBV30|.|TRBJ1-2|.
TGTGCCTGGAGTACCGGGATCAAGAGGGACCCATATGGCTACACCTTC
CAWSTGIKRDPYGYTF
>TRBV18|.|TRBJ2-5|many
TGTGCCAGCTCACGACGCGGGGCCCAAGAGACCCAGTACTTC
CASSRRGAQETQYF
>TRBV30|.|TRBJ1-5|few
TGTGCCTGGAGTGTAAGGCAGATTAGCAATCAGCCCCAGCATTTT
CAWSVRQISNQPQHF
>TRBV2|TRBD1|TRBJ1-1|many
TGTGCCAGCAGCGGGGACAGGTTTAGGGCTGAAGCTTTCTTT
CASSGDRFRAEAFF
>TRBV6-1|.|TRBJ1-4|few
TGTGCCAGCAGACCTCGTGGCTTTGAAAAACTGTTTTTT
CASRPRGFEKLFF
>TRBV5-1|.|TRBJ1-1|many
TGCGCCAGCAGCTTGAAGGAGGGGACCGAAGCTTTCTTT
CASSLKEGTEAFF
>TRBV2|.|TRBJ1-5|many
TGTGCCAGCAGTGAAGTAACAGGGTTAGGGCAGCCCCAGCATTTT
CASSEVTGLGQPQHF
>TRBV7-9|.|TRBJ1-5|few
TGTGCCAGCAGCTTCCAGGGAGTGCCCCAGCATTTT
CASSFQGVPQHF
>TRBV7-2|TRBD1|TRBJ2-1|many
TGTGCCAGCAGCGGGCGGACAGGGTTTGCCAGGGAGCAGTTCTTC
CASSGRTGFAREQFF
>TRBV2|.|TRBJ1-2|few
TGTGCCACCCTCCCGGCGGGCTATGGCTACACCTTC
CATLPAGYGYTF
>TRBV7-2|.|TRBJ2-2|many
TGTGCCAGCAGCTCTAGTAGAGGGGAGCTGTTTTTT
CASSSSRGELFF
>TRBV12-3/TRBV12-4|TRBD2|TRBJ2-7|many
TGTGCCAGCAGCTCCAGCGGGGGGGCCTTCGACGAGCAGTACTTC
CASSSSGGAFDEQYF
>TRBV30|.|TRBJ1-1|many
TGTGCCTGGATACCCACCGTGACTGAAGCTTTCTTT
CAWIPTVTEAFF
>TRBV7-8|.|TRBJ2-3|many
TGTGCCAGCACCCCCAACCCTCTGGGCACAGATACGCAGTATTTT
CASTPNPLGTDTQYF
>TRBV7-2|TRBD2|TRBJ2-7|many
TGTGCCAGCAGCTTAGTAGCGGGGGCCTTCTACGAGCAGTACTTC
CASSLVAGAFYEQYF
>TRBV12-5|.|TRBJ2-1|many
TGTGCTAGTGGTTTGGCCAGACAGCTCAGCTCCTACAATGAGCAGTTCTTC
CASGLARQLSSYNEQFF
>TRBV20-1|TRBD1|TRBJ1-1|many
TGCAGTGCTACCGAGACAGGGCGTAACACTGAAGCTTTCTTT
CSATETGRNTEAFF
>TRBV4-1|TRBD1|TRBJ2-1|few
TGCGCCAGCAGCCAAGGAGGGGGCGGCTACAATGAGCAGTTCTTC
CASSQGGGGYNEQFF
>TRBV3-1|.|TRBJ1-3|few
TGTGCCAGCAGCCAAGACCCGGGGAGCTCTGGAAACACCATATATTTT
CASSQDPGSSGNTIYF
>TRBV2|.|TRBJ1-1|many
TGTGCCAGCAGGATAACAGCGGATCTCGCCCAAGGGGAGGCTTTCTTT
CASRITADLAQGEAFF
>TRBV12-3/TRBV12-4|.|TRBJ2-2|many
TGTGCCAGCAGCCGAAAGACTACCGGGGAGCTGTTTTTT
CASSRKTTGELFF
>TRBV6-1|TRBD1|TRBJ1-2|many
TGTGCCAGCAGAACGACAGGGAGTTATGGCTACACCTTC
CASRTTGSYGYTF